Listed below are T cell receptor beta chains from one sample, sequenced in a study of blood T cell repertoires in COVID-19. The data were produced by immunoSEQ multiplex PCR, yet TCRdb's version contains in-frame clones alone and is incomplete. This sample carries just under 45,000 clones, about 86% of them seen once, and the ten largest clones take 40% to 45%. Sequenced input: peripheral blood. These receptors came from a human donor in a cohort sampled during active COVID-19. Both conserved end residues are part of each CDR3. A D gene is named only where the DNA matches it firmly. Clone size appears in some rows only: once, few, many, or a class for an expanded clone.

D: NA; V: TRBV6-5; size: NA; J: TRBJ2-7; CDR3: CASSYSGGGSYEQYF; DNA: TGTGCCAGCAGTTACTCAGGGGGTGGCTCCTACGAGCAGTACTTC
D: NA; V: TRBV7-9; size: NA; J: TRBJ2-2; CDR3: CASSLTSGTGELFF; DNA: TGTGCCAGCAGCTTAACCAGCGGGACCGGGGAGCTGTTTTTT
D: NA; V: TRBV4-3; size: NA; J: TRBJ1-4; CDR3: CASSQYSGGSEKLFF; DNA: TGCGCCAGCAGCCAGTACTCCGGCGGGAGTGAAAAACTGTTTTTT
D: TRBD1; V: TRBV27; size: NA; J: TRBJ1-6; CDR3: CASSFQGVSYNSPLHF; DNA: TGTGCCAGCAGTTTTCAGGGGGTCTCCTATAATTCACCCCTCCACTTT
D: NA; V: TRBV7-2; size: NA; J: TRBJ1-1; CDR3: CASSLGHWNTEAFF; DNA: TGTGCCAGCAGCTTAGGACATTGGAACACTGAAGCTTTCTTT
D: NA; V: TRBV10-3; size: NA; J: TRBJ2-5; CDR3: CAISAGRETQYF; DNA: TGTGCCATCAGTGCAGGCCGAGAGACCCAGTACTTC
D: TRBD1; V: TRBV30; size: NA; J: TRBJ1-5; CDR3: CAWSGGTGRIGQPQHF; DNA: TGTGCCTGGAGTGGGGGGACAGGGCGGATTGGTCAGCCCCAGCATTTT
D: NA; V: TRBV5-3; size: NA; J: TRBJ2-2; CDR3: CARSSRVSPGTGELFF; DNA: TGTGCCAGAAGCTCCCGGGTCTCCCCGGGCACCGGGGAGCTGTTTTTT
D: TRBD1; V: TRBV19; size: NA; J: TRBJ1-1; CDR3: CASSPDRDMNTEAFF; DNA: TGTGCCAGTAGTCCCGACAGGGATATGAACACTGAAGCTTTCTTT
D: NA; V: TRBV4-3; size: once; J: TRBJ2-7; CDR3: CASSQVGDYEQYF; DNA: TGCGCCAGCAGCCAAGTAGGGGACTACGAGCAGTACTTC
D: TRBD2; V: TRBV18; size: NA; J: TRBJ2-3; CDR3: CASSPLAGGPDTQYF; DNA: TGTGCCAGCTCACCACTAGCGGGGGGGCCGGATACGCAGTATTTT
D: TRBD1; V: TRBV11-2; size: NA; J: TRBJ1-1; CDR3: CASSLADRWVTEAFF; DNA: TGTGCCAGCAGCTTAGCGGACAGGTGGGTCACTGAAGCTTTCTTT
D: NA; V: TRBV19; size: NA; J: TRBJ1-5; CDR3: CASSIGRPSINQPQHF; DNA: TGTGCCAGTAGTATCGGGAGACCTTCAATCAATCAGCCCCAGCATTTT
D: NA; V: TRBV3-1/TRBV3-2; size: NA; J: TRBJ1-1; CDR3: CASSQERGTTNTEAFF; DNA: TGTGCCAGCAGCCAAGAAAGGGGCACGACTAACACTGAAGCTTTCTTT
D: TRBD2; V: TRBV4-1; size: NA; J: TRBJ2-1; CDR3: CASSLRAGGREQFF; DNA: TGCGCCAGCAGCCTCAGAGCGGGGGGACGGGAGCAGTTCTTC
D: NA; V: TRBV5-1; size: NA; J: TRBJ2-5; CDR3: CASSLVTNTDQETQYF; DNA: TGCGCCAGCAGCTTGGTCACTAATACCGACCAAGAGACCCAGTACTTC
D: NA; V: TRBV7-9; size: NA; J: TRBJ2-1; CDR3: CASSLASADNEQFF; DNA: TGTGCCAGCAGCTTAGCTAGCGCCGACAATGAGCAGTTCTTC
D: TRBD1; V: TRBV12-3/TRBV12-4; size: NA; J: TRBJ1-1; CDR3: CASSTTGGTEAFF; DNA: TGTGCCAGCAGCACGACAGGGGGCACTGAAGCTTTCTTT
D: TRBD2; V: TRBV20-1; size: once; J: TRBJ2-1; CDR3: CSATDGGEQFF; DNA: TGCAGTGCCACTGACGGGGGGGAGCAGTTCTTC
D: NA; V: TRBV21-1; size: few; J: TRBJ1-5; CDR3: CASSLTLTDRSWPQHF; DNA: TGTGCCAGCAGCCTAACCCTGACAGATAGATCATGGCCCCAGCATTTT
D: NA; V: TRBV7-8; size: NA; J: TRBJ2-2; CDR3: CASSPTEEGPDTGELFF; DNA: TGTGCCAGCAGCCCAACCGAGGAGGGGCCGGACACCGGGGAGCTGTTTTTT
D: NA; V: TRBV5-1; size: NA; J: TRBJ2-5; CDR3: CASNPDRKETQYF; DNA: TGCGCCAGCAACCCAGACAGGAAAGAGACCCAGTACTTC
D: TRBD1; V: TRBV10-3; size: NA; J: TRBJ2-5; CDR3: CATRTGGTQETQYF; DNA: TGTGCCACCCGGACAGGGGGGACCCAAGAGACCCAGTACTTC
D: NA; V: TRBV12-5; size: once; J: TRBJ2-1; CDR3: CASGFEFNNEQFF; DNA: TGTGCTAGTGGTTTTGAGTTTAACAATGAGCAGTTCTTC
D: TRBD1; V: TRBV3-1/TRBV3-2; size: NA; J: TRBJ1-4; CDR3: CASSLIQGNEKLFF; DNA: TGTGCCAGCAGCCTGATACAGGGGAATGAAAAACTGTTTTTT
D: NA; V: TRBV12-3/TRBV12-4; size: NA; J: TRBJ2-5; CDR3: CASSLKPKTQYF; DNA: TGTGCCAGCAGTTTAAAGCCAAAGACCCAGTACTTC
D: TRBD1; V: TRBV30; size: NA; J: TRBJ1-1; CDR3: CAWTPDRATEAFF; DNA: TGTGCCTGGACCCCGGACAGGGCAACTGAAGCTTTCTTT
D: NA; V: TRBV23-1; size: NA; J: TRBJ2-2; CDR3: CASRNQGNSGELFF; DNA: TGCGCCAGCAGAAATCAGGGAAATTCCGGGGAGCTGTTTTTT
D: TRBD2; V: TRBV5-1; size: once; J: TRBJ2-2; CDR3: CASSPERGNTGELFF; DNA: TGCGCCAGCAGCCCAGAGCGGGGGAACACCGGGGAGCTGTTTTTT
D: TRBD1; V: TRBV11-3; size: NA; J: TRBJ1-6; CDR3: CASSLTGVGSPLHF; DNA: TGTGCCAGCAGCTTGACAGGGGTGGGATCACCCCTCCACTTT
D: TRBD2; V: TRBV5-1; size: NA; J: TRBJ2-1; CDR3: CASSRTSGGYNEQFF; DNA: TGCGCCAGCAGCAGGACTAGCGGGGGATATAATGAGCAGTTCTTC
D: TRBD1; V: TRBV19; size: NA; J: TRBJ1-2; CDR3: CASTGQANYGYTF; DNA: TGTGCCAGCACAGGACAGGCGAACTATGGCTACACCTTC
D: TRBD1; V: TRBV5-1; size: NA; J: TRBJ1-2; CDR3: CASSLGQGDYGYTF; DNA: TGCGCCAGCAGCTTGGGACAGGGTGACTATGGCTACACCTTC
D: NA; V: TRBV19; size: NA; J: TRBJ2-2; CDR3: CASRPQGTGELFF; DNA: TGTGCCAGTAGACCACAGGGCACCGGGGAGCTGTTTTTT
D: TRBD1; V: TRBV14; size: NA; J: TRBJ1-2; CDR3: CASSQGMTGPRNYGYTF; DNA: TGTGCCAGCAGCCAAGGAATGACAGGGCCTCGTAACTATGGCTACACCTTC
D: NA; V: TRBV5-1; size: NA; J: TRBJ1-2; CDR3: CASRATANYGYTF; DNA: TGCGCCAGCAGGGCGACAGCTAACTATGGCTACACCTTC
D: NA; V: TRBV18; size: NA; J: TRBJ1-2; CDR3: CASSPIQEENYGYTF; DNA: TGTGCCAGCTCACCTATACAGGAAGAAAACTATGGCTACACCTTC
D: NA; V: TRBV28; size: NA; J: TRBJ1-5; CDR3: CASSEGSISNQPQHF; DNA: TGTGCCAGCAGTGAGGGATCCATTAGCAATCAGCCCCAGCATTTT
D: NA; V: TRBV25-1; size: NA; J: TRBJ1-1; CDR3: CASSEFWAEMNTEAFF; DNA: TGTGCCAGCAGTGAATTTTGGGCAGAGATGAACACTGAAGCTTTCTTT